The T cell receptor (beta chain) under discussion was sequenced for a study of shared clonotypes between healthy human individuals. Terminally differentiated effector memory CD45RA+ cells were excluded from the naive CD8 cells, which were CD45RO-negative and positively selected for CCR7. The protocol was immunoSEQ multiplex PCR, while the TCRdb copy is restricted to in-frame clones and leaves out a portion. The sample carries 550,000 to 750,000 clones, nearly 97% recorded once. V lost 0 bases to trimming and J lost 2 bases, with 14 bases between them. Per germline, CDR1 MNHEY and CDR2 SMNVEV (reference sequence). The CDR3 is 16 residues long.

The chain links TRBV27 to TRBJ2-7; D not resolved. The TCR comes from a woman in her 30s in good health. The sequenced material came from naive CD8+ T cells sorted from blood. Here the CDR3 DNA reads TGTGCCAGCAGTTTATCTTCAAGACCTAACACCTACGAGCAGTACTTC. Residues: CASSLSSRPNTYEQYF.